One sample yielded the 28 T cell receptor beta chains listed below, sequenced in a study of cytomegalovirus exposure and HLA in healthy donors. The PCR had 60 Vbeta and 13 Jbeta primers. Data came from immunoSEQ multiplex PCR; TCRdb stores just in-frame clones and leaves some out. The sample yields over 100,000 clones, roughly 80% seen once. Source material: PBMCs. All receptors derive from a woman aged 40-49 years in good health and CMV-seropositive.

The chain links TRBV7-8 to TRBJ2-1; 11 nucleotides match TRBD2. The CDR3 totals 17 residues. Trimming cost V 4 bases and J 4 bases; bases outside gene matches: 9. Germline CDR1 reads SGHVS; CDR2 reads FQNEAQ. The CDR3 coding sequence is TGTGCCAGCAGCTCGCCGTCTAGCGGGGGGCCTTACAATGAGCAGTTCTTC. It is translated as CASSSPSSGGPYNEQFF. The entire variable domain, with the rest obtained from reference TRBV7-8 and TRBJ2-1, is as follows: GAGVSQSPRYKVAKRGQDVALRCDPISGHVSLFWYQQALGQGPEFLTYFQNEAQLDKSGLPSDRFFAERPEGSVSTLKIQRTQQEDSAVYLCASSSPSSGGPYNEQFFGPGTRLTVL.

The chain has TRBV28 and TRBJ2-5, with 9 bases identical to TRBD1. Trimming took 6 bases from V and 0 from J; bases not matched to a gene: 5. The CDR3 covers 15 residues. Per germline, CDR1 MDHEN and CDR2 SYDVKM. The CDR3 DNA follows: TGTGCCAGCAGGGGGACAGGGTCGTACCAAGAGACCCAGTACTTC. Its protein product is CASRGTGSYQETQYF.

This clone came up a few times. V is TRBV7-2 and J is TRBJ2-2, with TRBD1 identical over 8 bases. CDR1 is SGHTA, CDR2 FQGNSA, per germline. The CDR3 length is 15 residues. V was clipped by 3 bases and J by 2 bases; unmatched bases: 2. CDR3 sequence (DNA): TGTGCCAGCAGCTTCACAGGGGGAAACACCGGGGAGCTGTTTTTT. Amino acids: CASSFTGGNTGELFF.

This chain connects TRBV19 to TRBJ1-1, with 7 bases lining up with TRBD1. This CDR3 spans 14 amino acids. Unmatched junction bases numbered 5, after V lost 7 bases and J lost 0 bases. Germline loops: CDR1 LNHDA, CDR2 SQIVND (reference sequence). CDR3 sequence (DNA): TGTGCCAGTACCCCGGACAGGATGAACACTGAAGCTTTCTTT. Translated, it gives CASTPDRMNTEAFF.

For this clone: Additional DNA sequences in this sample encode the identical CDR3. The chain links TRBV5-5 to TRBJ2-7, with TRBD2 as a possible D gene (6 bases). Germline-derived CDR1 and CDR2 are SGHKS and YYEKEE (reference sequence). V was cut by 0 bases and J by 4 bases, with 17 bases left in between. The CDR3 is 16 amino acids. The CDR3: CASSLAGSPGTYEQYF. The DNA of the CDR3 is TGTGCCAGCAGCTTGGCCGGATCCCCAGGGACTTACGAGCAGTACTTC. Combining the CDR3 with reference TRBV5-5 and TRBJ2-7 gives the whole variable domain DAGVTQSPTHLIKTRGQQVTLRCSPISGHKSVSWYQQVLGQGPQFIFQYYEKEERGRGNFPDRFSARQFPNYSSELNVNALLLGDSALYLCASSLAGSPGTYEQYFGPGTRLTVT.

This clone was recorded only once. The CDR3 loop is CASSSRDRGLDTQYF. CDR3 DNA sequence: TGTGCCAGTAGTTCCCGGGACAGGGGTTTGGATACGCAGTATTTT. This chain connects TRBV19 to TRBJ2-3, with TRBD1 matching over 10 bases. There are 15 residues in the CDR3. The germline V gene encodes CDR1 LNHDA and CDR2 SQIVND (reference sequence). Losses at the gene ends were 5 bases for V and 6 bases for J; bases not matched to a gene: 8.

A few counts support this clone. The chain carries TRBV7-3 and TRBJ2-7; 12 bases agree with TRBD2. The CDR3 sequence is 14 residues long. Germline CDR1 and CDR2: SGHTA and FQGTGA. The ends lost 5 bases at V and 3 bases at J; junction bases unmatched: 2. The CDR3 DNA sequence: TGTGCCAGCAGCCAGACTAGCGGGAGCTACGAGCAGTACTTC. It yields the protein CASSQTSGSYEQYF.

The CDR3 bases are TGTGCCAGCAGCCCCGACAGGGCTCAGAACACTGAAGCTTTCTTT. Encoded protein: CASSPDRAQNTEAFF. The V gene is TRBV5-6, the J gene TRBJ1-1, with TRBD1 matching 7 bases. The CDR3 contains 15 residues. The germline gives CDR1 SGHDT, CDR2 YYEEEE. V lost 4 bases and J lost 1; bases outside the gene matches: 7.

The rearrangement links TRBV5-1 to TRBJ1-1; 9 positions agree with TRBD1. CDR1 and CDR2 (germline): SGHRS, YFSETQ. The ends lost 2 bases at V and 1 base at J; junction bases unmatched: 3. The CDR3 contains 15 residues. In nucleotides, the CDR3 is TGCGCCAGCAGCTTACAGGGGGCATCGAACACTGAAGCTTTCTTT. Protein product: CASSLQGASNTEAFF. Drawing the rest from reference TRBV5-1 and TRBJ1-1, the complete variable domain is KAGVTQTPRYLIKTRGQQVTLSCSPISGHRSVSWYQQTPGQGLQFLFEYFSETQRNKGNFPGRFSGRQFSNSRSEMNVSTLELGDSALYLCASSLQGASNTEAFFGQGTRLTVV.

The chain carries TRBV6-1 and TRBJ1-2; 9 bases match TRBD1. Germline assignment: CDR1 MNHNS and CDR2 SASEGT. V dropped 2 bases and J dropped 6; count of bases not matched to a gene: 13. This CDR3 is 17 amino acids long. DNA for the CDR3: TGTGCCAGCAGTGAACCCGGACACAGGGGGCGCGGTAATGGCTACACCTTC. Amino acid sequence: CASSEPGHRGRGNGYTF.

This chain uses TRBV29-1 with TRBJ1-1, with D hard to call. This CDR3 is built from 12 residues. Germline CDR1 reads SQVTM; CDR2 reads ANQGSEA. Trimming left V 6 bases short and J 1 base short, with 9 bases between. This CDR3 reads CSVTSGNTEAFF. The DNA of the CDR3 is TGCAGCGTCACCTCAGGGAACACTGAAGCTTTCTTT.

CDR3 amino acids: CASSLGGQGAFVGELFF. Written as DNA, the CDR3 is TGTGCCAGCAGCTTAGGCGGACAGGGGGCTTTTGTCGGGGAGCTGTTTTTT. This chain links TRBV11-2 with TRBJ2-2; 11 nucleotides match TRBD1. The CDR3 has 17 residues. J lost 7 bases, V lost 1 base, and 8 bases had no gene match. Germline V gene sequence: CDR1 SGHAT, CDR2 FQNNGV.

The chain joins TRBV7-9 to TRBJ2-1, with 7 bases lining up with TRBD2. The CDR3 contains 16 residues. V shed 7 bases and J 3 bases; nucleotides not matched to a gene: 12. CDR1 is SEHNR and CDR2 is FQNEAQ in the germline V gene (reference sequence). The CDR3 nucleotides read TGTGCCAGCAAACGAAAGCGGGATCATGACTACAATGAGCAGTTCTTC. It codes for CASKRKRDHDYNEQFF.

This clone was picked up one time. Possible read error: a much larger clone is one base away. The chain recombines TRBV4-2 with TRBJ2-7; TRBD1 agrees at 9 bases. The CDR3 spans 16 residues. The V gene's germline CDR1 is LGHNA and CDR2 YNFKEQ. DNA for the CDR3: TGTGCCAGCAGCCAAGGGGCCGGGACAGGGCTCTACGAGCAGTGCTTC. Translated: CASSQGAGTGLYEQCF.

The chain is built from TRBV27 and TRBJ2-5, with 11 bases fitting TRBD2. The CDR3 totals 16 residues. Germline assignment: CDR1 MNHEY and CDR2 SMNVEV (reference sequence). J gave up 5 bases and V 4 bases, and 9 bases lay outside the gene matches. CDR3 in amino acids: CASSSDLAGGLETQYF. For the CDR3, the DNA is TGTGCCAGCAGTTCGGATCTAGCGGGGGGCCTCGAGACCCAGTACTTC.

The chain couples TRBV7-2 to TRBJ1-1, with D unresolved. The V end lost 1 base, the J end lost 7 bases, and 13 bases lay between the germline ends. This CDR3 has 14 residues. Per the germline V gene, CDR1 is SGHTA and CDR2 is FQGNSA. In DNA form, the CDR3 reads TGTGCCAGCAGCTTAGAATTCACAAATGATGAAGCTTTCTTT. Residues: CASSLEFTNDEAFF.

This chain links TRBV18 with TRBJ1-4, with D maybe TRBD1 (5 bases). V lost 4 bases, J lost 4 bases, and 7 bases lay in between. The CDR3 is 13 amino acids. The germline V gene encodes CDR1 KGHSH and CDR2 LQKENI. CDR3 nucleotide sequence: TGTGCCAGCTCACAGGGGAATAATGAAAAACTGTTTTTT. Its translation: CASSQGNNEKLFF.

V usage is TRBV9 and J usage is TRBJ2-2; tentative D call: TRBD2 (6 bases). The CDR3 runs to 18 residues. Germline assignment: CDR1 SGDLS and CDR2 YYNGEE. V lost 0 bases and J 5 bases, leaving 20 bases between the germline ends. The CDR3 sequence is CASSVVAAPIGYTGELFF. The DNA of the CDR3 is TGTGCCAGCAGCGTAGTAGCGGCTCCCATTGGGTATACCGGGGAGCTGTTTTTT. Combining the CDR3 with reference TRBV9 and TRBJ2-2 gives the whole variable domain DSGVTQTPKHLITATGQRVTLRCSPRSGDLSVYWYQQSLDQGLQFLIQYYNGEERAKGNILERFSAQQFPDLHSELNLSSLELGDSALYFCASSVVAAPIGYTGELFFGEGSRLTVL.

This clone was detected many times. As DNA, the CDR3 is TGTGCCAGCACCCACGGGGTCGAGCAGTACTTC. Amino acid sequence: CASTHGVEQYF. This rearrangement joins TRBV6-6 to TRBJ2-7; the D gene is possibly TRBD2 (5 bases). Looked up from germline, CDR1 is MNHNY and CDR2 is SVGAGI (reference sequence). V gave up 7 bases and J gave up 6 bases, with 10 bases separating them. This CDR3 has 11 residues.

This chain connects TRBV5-1 to TRBJ2-7, with 9 bases fitting TRBD1. The CDR3 extends over 13 amino acids. V gave up 0 bases and J gave up 7 bases; unmatched junction bases: 2. The germline V gene encodes CDR1 SGHRS and CDR2 YFSETQ. This chain's CDR3 is CASSLGGTGEQYF. The CDR3 nucleotides are TGCGCCAGCAGCTTGGGGGGGACAGGGGAGCAGTACTTC.

This clone was seen a single time. This sequence joins TRBV9 and TRBJ2-3; TRBD2 aligns across 9 bases. V gave up 1 base and J gave up 5 bases; unmatched junction bases: 11. The CDR3 is 17 amino acids. CDR1 and CDR2 from the germline V gene are SGDLS and YYNGEE. CDR3 nucleotides: TGTGCCAGCAGCGTAATGGAGTGGCGGGGGGGCGTAGATACGCAGTATTTT. This sequence encodes CASSVMEWRGGVDTQYF.

This clone occurred a few times. V and J are TRBV18 and TRBJ1-1; 8 bases line up with TRBD1. The CDR3 extends over 15 amino acids. Trimming removed 4 bases from V and 4 bases from J; junction bases left unmatched: 8. Germline CDR1 KGHSH, CDR2 LQKENI. The CDR3: CASSLDTGGSTEAFF. Written as DNA, the CDR3 is TGTGCCAGCTCACTCGATACAGGGGGTAGCACTGAAGCTTTCTTT.

The chain has TRBV7-9 and TRBJ2-7; D may be TRBD2 (5 bases). V was trimmed by 1 base and J by 6 bases, leaving 13 bases between them. The CDR3 spans 14 residues. CDR1 and CDR2 from the germline V gene are SEHNR and FQNEAQ (reference sequence). The CDR3 protein is CASSLGGQASEQYF. In nucleotides, the CDR3 is TGTGCCAGCAGCTTAGGCGGGCAAGCAAGCGAGCAGTACTTC. The whole variable domain, remainder taken from reference TRBV7-9 and TRBJ2-7, is DTGVSQNPRHKITKRGQNVTFRCDPISEHNRLYWYRQTLGQGPEFLTYFQNEAQLEKSRLLSDRFSAERPKGSFSTLEIQRTEQGDSAMYLCASSLGGQASEQYFGPGTRLTVT.

The gene calls are TRBV2 and TRBJ1-6; a possible D gene is TRBD1 (5 bases). The CDR3 is 14 amino acids. Germline values: CDR1 SNHLY, CDR2 FYNNEI. Trimming pared 8 bases from V and 3 bases from J, leaving 11 bases between. CDR3 residues: CASQGLGYNSPLHF. CDR3 in DNA: TGTGCCAGCCAGGGACTTGGCTATAATTCACCCCTCCACTTT.

V gene TRBV9 combines with J gene TRBJ2-7; weak D call: TRBD1 (6 bases). CDR1 is SGDLS, CDR2 YYNGEE, per germline. Trimming pared 2 bases from V and 2 bases from J, leaving 11 bases between. The CDR3 sequence is 14 residues long. CDR3 coding DNA: TGTGCCAGCAGCGTGGGCAGGGACACCTACGAGCAGTACTTC. Residues: CASSVGRDTYEQYF.

The chain has TRBV29-1 and TRBJ1-1; D is uncertain. The V gene's germline CDR1 is SQVTM and CDR2 ANQGSEA. The CDR3 has 14 amino acids. Trimming pared 6 bases from V and 1 base from J, leaving 15 bases between. The CDR3 spells CSVDPSTGNTEAFF. CDR3 in DNA: TGCAGCGTCGACCCTTCAACGGGGAACACTGAAGCTTTCTTT.

The chain combines TRBV29-1 with TRBJ2-2; 7 positions match TRBD1. Germline V CDR1 and CDR2: SQVTM, ANQGSEA. Trimming cost V 5 bases and J 1 base; bases outside gene matches: 4. The CDR3 is 14 amino acids. CDR3 sequence reads: CSVQDRLNTGELFF. The DNA for the CDR3 is TGCAGCGTTCAGGACAGGCTGAACACCGGGGAGCTGTTTTTT.

For the CDR3, the DNA is TGCAGCGTTCTTGGAGAGTCGGAGACCCAGTACTTC. Translating gives CSVLGESETQYF. The V and J genes are TRBV29-1 and TRBJ2-5, with D unresolved. CDR3 size: 12 residues. CDR1 SQVTM and CDR2 ANQGSEA come from the germline V gene. Deletions cut 5 bases from V and 5 bases from J, with 12 bases between.